This T cell receptor (beta chain) was sequenced during a study of OX40 agonist ivuxolimab in advanced cancers. Study background: Treatment of patients was with ivuxolimab, an agonistic anti-OX40 (CD134) antibody. Cohort: around 79% men, mean age approximately 64, aged about 20 to 79.

With V trimmed by 6 bases and J by 4 bases, 10 bases remained unmatched. The germline gives CDR1 SQVTM, CDR2 ANQGSEA. This CDR3 has 14 amino acids. Comments on this clone: Its antigen remains unidentified.

Autoimmune disease history or systemic immunosuppression led to patients being barred. Study results and limitations: Expanded clones belonging to CD8+ T cells outnumbered, on average, those of CD4+.

This table comes from immunoSEQ multiplex PCR, and its TCRdb copy is limited to in-frame clones, with some not included. The sample lists 45,000 to 65,000 clones, around 84% occurring once. The source of this sequence is an adult with an advanced solid tumor such as melanoma, head and neck, liver or kidney cancer. The sample consisted of CD4+ or CD8+ T cells sorted from blood, taken in a trial of the OX40 agonist ivuxolimab. The gene calls are TRBV29-1 and TRBJ2-3; 7 nucleotides agree with TRBD1. CDR3 DNA: TGCAGCGTCCTGACTTGGACAGGACCAGATACGCAGTATTTT. Its translation is CSVLTWTGPDTQYF.